This record concerns one TCR beta chain sequence. This record belongs to a study of blood T cells in healthy people across ages. Through a sample-barcoded 5' primer and a J-beta primer mix, a second PCR was run for about 6 to 12 cycles. TCRdb passed the 5' RACE reads through MiXCR, listing each CDR3 protein once. The sample yields about 750,000 distinct CDR3 sequences, 53% seen once. V was cut by 0 bases and J by 2 bases, with 17 bases left in between. CDR1 is DFQATT, CDR2 SNEGSKA, per germline (reference sequence). The CDR3 is made up of 17 amino acids. The receptor's source is a man at least 80 years old in good health. Sequencing was carried out using blood. V usage is TRBV20-1 and J usage is TRBJ1-5; D is possibly TRBD1 (6 bases). This CDR3 reads CSARESGARPGNQPQHF. The CDR3 region has the DNA TGCAGTGCTAGAGAATCAGGGGCCAGACCGGGCAATCAGCCCCAGCATTTT.